A single sample gave rise to the 26 T cell receptor beta chains below, sequenced in a study of post-analysis software for immune sequencing data. Study-wide results and limits: Patients used about five TRBV segments, including TRBV5-6, TRBV5-1 and TRBV20-1, more often than controls.

The antigens of these receptors remain unknown. Carried by the TCR beta cDNA libraries were unique molecular identifiers. One entry per CDR3 protein results from TCRdb running MiXCR on the PCR reads. The table shows about 570,000 distinct CDR3 sequences, with roughly 34% occurring only once. Material for sequencing was blood. These receptors came from a girl younger than 18 with multiple sclerosis.

With respect to this clonotype: An end of the junction does not agree with germline; a read error may underlie this. The rearrangement uses TRBV5-1 and TRBJ1-2; no reliable D call. Per germline, CDR1 SGHRS and CDR2 YFSETQ. The CDR3 is 14 residues long. The CDR3 coding sequence is TGCGCCAGCAGCTTGTTTGCTGCTAACTATGACTACACCTTC. Its protein product is CASSLFAANYDYTF.

The sample holds a few counts of this clonotype. The genes are TRBV20-1 and TRBJ2-5; no clear D. The CDR3 is 13 amino acids. Germline values: CDR1 DFQATT, CDR2 SNEGSKA (reference sequence). V lost 2 bases to trimming and J lost 5 bases, with 12 bases between them. CDR3 protein: CSARQRIRETQYF. The CDR3, as DNA: TGCAGTGCTAGACAGCGTATCCGGGAGACCCAGTACTTC.

This clonotype was recorded a few times. V usage is TRBV20-1 and J usage is TRBJ2-7; the D gene could be TRBD1 or TRBD2 (5 bases each). Germline-derived CDR1 and CDR2 are DFQATT and SNEGSKA (reference sequence). The V end was cut by 4 bases, the J end by 4 bases, with 11 bases between. CDR3 length: 12 residues. CDR3 nucleotides: TGCAGTGCTAAGAGGGGCTCGTACGAGCAGTACTTC. It encodes CSAKRGSYEQYF.

A note on this clonotype: One junction end does not reproduce the germline sequence, and a read error may be involved. The rearrangement uses TRBV29-1 and TRBJ2-1; TRBD2 agrees at 8 bases. CDR3 size: 14 residues. Germline V gene sequence: CDR1 SQVTM, CDR2 ANQGSEA. The CDR3: CSVRGGLYYNQQFF. DNA of the CDR3: TGCAGCGTTCGGGGGGGGTTATACTACAATCAGCAGTTCTTC.

This clonotype was counted a few times. This rearrangement joins TRBV25-1 to TRBJ2-7, with TRBD2 as a possible D gene (7 bases). Trimming stripped 9 bases from V and 7 bases from J, with 25 bases between. CDR1 MGHDK and CDR2 SYGVNS come from the germline V gene. This CDR3 contains 15 residues. For the CDR3, the DNA is TGTGCCAGGGCAAGGGGGGGACAACCAAAACTGGAGCAGTACTTC. This translates into CARARGGQPKLEQYF.

V usage is TRBV6-2 or TRBV6-3 and J usage is TRBJ1-5; D uncertain. Germline CDR1 is MNHEY and CDR2 is SVGEGT. V was clipped by 2 bases and J by 2 bases, with 7 bases between them. This CDR3 contains 14 residues. For the CDR3, the DNA is TGTGCCAGCAGTTACCCACTAGGCAATCAGCCCCAGCATTTT. Its translation: CASSYPLGNQPQHF.

This clonotype was detected a few times. This rearrangement joins TRBV6-5 to TRBJ1-2, with 7 nucleotides matching TRBD1. Germline V CDR1 and CDR2: MNHEY, SVGAGI. The CDR3 totals 15 residues. V lost 7 bases and J lost 2; bases outside the gene matches: 10. CDR3 amino acids: CASTHQKDRNYGYTF. DNA of the CDR3: TGTGCCAGCACCCACCAAAAGGACAGGAACTATGGCTACACCTTC.

This clonotype has just a few counts. The J gene is TRBJ2-7, the V gene TRBV5-6; 8 nucleotides line up with TRBD2. Germline-derived CDR1 and CDR2 are SGHDT and YYEEEE. Trimming removed 2 bases from V and 2 bases from J; junction bases left unmatched: 6. The CDR3 extends over 15 amino acids. This chain's CDR3 is CASSFLAGLTYEQYF. The CDR3 coding sequence is TGTGCCAGCAGCTTCCTAGCGGGTCTAACCTACGAGCAGTACTTC.

The chain carries TRBV19 and TRBJ2-1, with no clear D. Trimming pared 0 bases from V and 0 bases from J, leaving 12 bases between. CDR3 length: 17 amino acids. Germline loops: CDR1 LNHDA, CDR2 SQIVND (reference sequence). CDR3 in DNA: TGTGCCAGTAGTATAGATCTAGTCCTCAGCTCCTACAATGAGCAGTTCTTC. This encodes CASSIDLVLSSYNEQFF.

This clonotype was observed a few times. The chain carries TRBV7-9 and TRBJ2-1, with D uncertain. Germline CDR1 is SEHNR and CDR2 is FQNEAQ (reference sequence). V shed 1 base and J shed 7 bases, with 5 bases lying between them. CDR3 size: 12 residues. CDR3 in amino acids: CASSLEQNEQFF. The DNA of the CDR3 is TGTGCCAGCAGCTTAGAACAGAATGAGCAGTTCTTC. Variable domain in full (rest from reference TRBV7-9 and TRBJ2-1): DTGVSQNPRHKITKRGQNVTFRCDPISEHNRLYWYRQTLGQGPEFLTYFQNEAQLEKSRLLSDRFSAERPKGSFSTLEIQRTEQGDSAMYLCASSLEQNEQFFGPGTRLTVL.

This clonotype has a single count. The chain carries TRBV5-6 and TRBJ2-5, with D possibly being TRBD2 (5 bases). The CDR3 length is 12 residues. Trimming removed 5 bases from V and 5 bases from J, with 10 bases in between. Germline lookup yields CDR1 SGHDT and CDR2 YYEEEE. The CDR3 DNA sequence: TGTGCCAGCAGTTCCTGGGAGGAGACCCAGTACTTC. This encodes CASSSWEETQYF.

A remark on this clonotype: A junction boundary mismatches the germline segment, possibly from a read error. The J gene is TRBJ1-5, the V gene TRBV20-1, with D possibly being TRBD1 (6 bases). The CDR3 spans 16 residues. The V gene's germline CDR1 is DFQATT and CDR2 SNEGSKA (reference sequence). The CDR3 region is CSARTQGGGGNQSQHF. The CDR3 nucleotides are TGCAGTGCTAGGACACAGGGAGGAGGTGGCAATCAGTCCCAGCATTTT.

This clonotype was counted only a few times. The chain employs TRBV6-5 and TRBJ1-1; TRBD1 might be the D (5 bases). The CDR3 covers 14 residues. V was clipped by 2 bases and J by 0 bases, with 7 bases between them. Germline CDR1 reads MNHEY; CDR2 reads SVGAGI. Here the CDR3 reads CASSYRGMNTEAFF. CDR3 sequence (DNA): TGTGCCAGCAGTTACAGGGGCATGAACACTGAAGCTTTCTTT.

The gene calls are TRBV5-6 and TRBJ2-7, with TRBD1 as a possible D gene (6 bases). This CDR3 spans 14 amino acids. V lost 7 bases and J 0 bases, leaving 14 bases between the germline ends. Germline CDR1 SGHDT, CDR2 YYEEEE. CDR3 amino acids: CASAKGDNSYEQYF. In nucleotides, the CDR3 is TGTGCCAGCGCTAAGGGGGACAACTCCTACGAGCAGTACTTC.

The DNA for the CDR3 is TGTGCCAGCAGTCCGAGGACAGGGGTGGACAAAAACATTCAGTACTTC. Protein product: CASSPRTGVDKNIQYF. This sequence joins TRBV12-3 or TRBV12-4 and TRBJ2-4; 9 bases align to TRBD1. Unmatched junction bases numbered 8, after V lost 5 bases and J lost 3 bases. There are 16 residues in the CDR3.

The chain joins TRBV5-1 to TRBJ2-5; a possible D gene is TRBD2 (6 bases). The V end lost 3 bases, the J end lost 4 bases, and 10 bases lay between the germline ends. Germline assignment: CDR1 SGHRS and CDR2 YFSETQ. This CDR3 has 13 residues. The CDR3 DNA sequence: TGCGCCAGCAGCTCCGGACTAACAGAGACCCAGTACTTC. It yields the protein CASSSGLTETQYF.

The CDR3 spells CASRHRGKETQYF. CDR3 nucleotide sequence: TGCGCCAGCCGGCACAGGGGAAAGGAGACCCAGTACTTC. The chain uses TRBV4-1 and TRBJ2-5; 7 nucleotides line up with TRBD1. This CDR3 contains 13 residues. Germline trimming cut 8 bases from V and 5 bases from J; bases unmatched to any gene: 8. CDR1 is MGHRA and CDR2 is YSYEKL in the germline V gene.

This clonotype showed up just a few times. The V call is TRBV27, the J call TRBJ1-1; TRBD1 matches at 7 bases. CDR1 is MNHEY, CDR2 SMNVEV, per germline (reference sequence). The CDR3 totals 12 residues. The V and J ends lost 9 bases and 4 bases, in that order; junction bases with no gene match: 5. CDR3 bases: TGTGCCAGGACAGGGTTTGGCACTGAAGCTTTCTTT. Amino acid sequence: CARTGFGTEAFF.

This clonotype was seen a handful of times. CDR3 in amino acids: CSAPRGAGGRSHTQYF. As DNA, the CDR3 is TGCAGCGCCCCCCGAGGAGCGGGGGGGCGATCACATACGCAGTATTTT. The V call is TRBV29-1, the J call TRBJ2-3, with 10 bases that match TRBD2. The V gene's germline CDR1 is SQVTM and CDR2 ANQGSEA. The V segment lost 7 bases and the J segment 7 bases; nucleotides outside the gene matches: 17. This CDR3 is 16 amino acids long.

The gene calls are TRBV3-1 and TRBJ1-2; D not certain. Trimming left V 1 base short and J 0 bases short, with 12 bases between. CDR3 size: 16 residues. Germline CDR1 is LGHDT and CDR2 is YNNKEL (reference sequence). Here the CDR3 DNA reads TGTGCCAGCAGCCAAGGGGTCAATCGGGCTAACTATGGCTACACCTTC. Protein product: CASSQGVNRANYGYTF.

Many counts were recorded for this clonotype. The V and J genes are TRBV7-2 and TRBJ2-5, with 8 nucleotides matching TRBD1. Looked up from germline, CDR1 is SGHTA and CDR2 is FQGNSA. The CDR3 spans 15 residues. Losses at the gene ends were 4 bases for V and 4 bases for J; bases not matched to a gene: 8. The CDR3 is CASSSRAGGIETQYF. CDR3 nucleotide sequence: TGTGCCAGCAGCTCCCGGGCAGGGGGCATAGAGACCCAGTACTTC.

The chain employs TRBV29-1 and TRBJ1-2; D not certain. The CDR3 has 11 amino acids. Trimming took off 1 base at V and 8 bases at J, with 8 bases between the two ends. The germline CDR1 and CDR2 sequences are SQVTM and ANQGSEA. This CDR3 is CSVEGIGGYTF. The DNA of the CDR3 is TGCAGCGTTGAAGGGATTGGCGGCTACACCTTC.

In regard to this clonotype: The junction departs from germline at one end; a sequencing error may be responsible. CDR3 protein: CAGSYGGQDSYEQYF. In DNA form, the CDR3 reads TGTGCCGGCAGTTACGGGGGACAGGATTCCTACGAGCAGTACTTC. The chain carries TRBV6-5 and TRBJ2-7; 8 bases align to TRBD1. Germline V gives CDR1 MNHEY, CDR2 SVGAGI. The CDR3 extends over 15 amino acids.

The J gene is TRBJ2-1, the V gene TRBV6-5; perhaps TRBD1 as D (6 bases). V dropped 8 bases and J dropped 10 bases, with 21 bases sitting between them. The CDR3 totals 14 residues. CDR1 is MNHEY and CDR2 is SVGAGI in the germline V gene. DNA of the CDR3: TGTGCCAGCTCTGGGGGCCGCGATAGGCAGGAGCAGTTCTTC. Translating it yields CASSGGRDRQEQFF.

The CDR3 nucleotides read TGTGCCAGCGCTCTAGCGGGGGCTTCCACAGATACGCAGTATTTT. This gives the protein CASALAGASTDTQYF. The chain recombines TRBV6-5 with TRBJ2-3; 10 bases fit TRBD2. CDR1 is MNHEY and CDR2 is SVGAGI in the germline V gene. This CDR3 comprises 15 residues. V was pared by 8 bases and J by 2 bases, with 7 bases of the junction left unmatched.

This clonotype has just a few counts. The chain carries TRBV6-2 or TRBV6-3 and TRBJ2-7; TRBD2 matches 16 bases. Germline V gives CDR1 MNHEY, CDR2 SVGEGT. V lost 2 bases, J lost 0 bases, and 10 bases stayed unmatched. CDR3 size: 20 residues. The CDR3 nucleotides read TGTGCCAGCAGTTACCGTCTCATAGGGACTAGCGGGGGGGACTCCTACGAGCAGTACTTC. Protein sequence: CASSYRLIGTSGGDSYEQYF.